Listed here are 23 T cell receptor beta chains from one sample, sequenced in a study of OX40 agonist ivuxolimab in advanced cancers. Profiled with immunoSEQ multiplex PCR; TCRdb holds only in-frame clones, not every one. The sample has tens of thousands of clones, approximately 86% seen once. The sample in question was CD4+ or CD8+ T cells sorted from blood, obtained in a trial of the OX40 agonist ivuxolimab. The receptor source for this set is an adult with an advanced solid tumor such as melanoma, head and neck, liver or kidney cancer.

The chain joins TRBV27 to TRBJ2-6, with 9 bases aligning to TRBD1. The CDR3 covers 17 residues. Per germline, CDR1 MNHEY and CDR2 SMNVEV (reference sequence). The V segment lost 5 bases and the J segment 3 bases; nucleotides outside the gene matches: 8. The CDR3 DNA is TGTGCCAGCAGTCCTCTGACAGGGGGATATGGGGCCAACGTCCTGACTTTC. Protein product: CASSPLTGGYGANVLTF.

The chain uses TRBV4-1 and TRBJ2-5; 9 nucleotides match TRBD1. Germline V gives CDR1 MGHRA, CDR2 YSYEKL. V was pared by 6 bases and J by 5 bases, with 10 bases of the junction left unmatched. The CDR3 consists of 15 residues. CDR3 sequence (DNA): TGCGCCAGCAGATCTCGGACAGGGGTGATGGAGACCCAGTACTTC. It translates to CASRSRTGVMETQYF.

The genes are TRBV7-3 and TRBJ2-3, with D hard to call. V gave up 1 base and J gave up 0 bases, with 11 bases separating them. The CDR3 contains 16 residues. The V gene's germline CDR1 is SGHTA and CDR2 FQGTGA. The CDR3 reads CASSLIGDPSTDTQYF. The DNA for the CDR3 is TGTGCCAGCAGCTTAATCGGCGACCCTAGCACAGATACGCAGTATTTT.

For the CDR3, the DNA is TGTGCCAGCAGCTTGGGCAGGGGTAGCTACGAGCAGTACTTC. This codes for CASSLGRGSYEQYF. The V and J genes are TRBV5-4 and TRBJ2-7, with D possibly matching TRBD1 (6 bases). The germline CDR1 and CDR2 sequences are SGHNT and YYREEE (reference sequence). Between the trimmed V and J ends, which lost 0 bases and 3 bases, there was a span of 10 bases. The CDR3 is made up of 14 amino acids.

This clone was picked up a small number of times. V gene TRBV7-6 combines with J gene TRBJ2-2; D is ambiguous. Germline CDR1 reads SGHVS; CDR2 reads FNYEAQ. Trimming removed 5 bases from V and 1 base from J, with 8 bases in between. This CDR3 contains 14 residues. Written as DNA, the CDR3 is TGTGCCAGCAGCCCTGGGCAGAACACCGGGGAGCTGTTTTTT. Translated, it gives CASSPGQNTGELFF.

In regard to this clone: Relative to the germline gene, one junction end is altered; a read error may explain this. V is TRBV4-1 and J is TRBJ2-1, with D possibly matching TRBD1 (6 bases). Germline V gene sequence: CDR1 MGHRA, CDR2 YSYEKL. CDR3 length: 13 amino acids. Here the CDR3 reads CASRDSTYSEQFF. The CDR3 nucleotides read TGCGCCAGCAGGGACAGCACCTACAGTGAGCAGTTCTTC.

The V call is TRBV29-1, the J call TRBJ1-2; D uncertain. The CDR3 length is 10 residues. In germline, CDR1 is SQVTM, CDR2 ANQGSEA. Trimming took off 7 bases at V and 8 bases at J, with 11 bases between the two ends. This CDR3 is CSDSATGYTF. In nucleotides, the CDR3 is TGCAGCGACTCCGCGACGGGCTACACCTTC.

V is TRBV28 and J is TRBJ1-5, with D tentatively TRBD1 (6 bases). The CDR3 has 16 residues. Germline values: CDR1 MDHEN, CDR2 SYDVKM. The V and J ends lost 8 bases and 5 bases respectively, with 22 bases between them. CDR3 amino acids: CASPSRDTIPDQPQHF. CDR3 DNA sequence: TGTGCCAGCCCCAGCCGGGACACAATCCCCGATCAGCCCCAGCATTTT.

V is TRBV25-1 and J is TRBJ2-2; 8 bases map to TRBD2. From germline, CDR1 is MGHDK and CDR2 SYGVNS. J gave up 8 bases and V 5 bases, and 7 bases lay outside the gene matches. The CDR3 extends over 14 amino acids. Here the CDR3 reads CASSLSGSSGELFF. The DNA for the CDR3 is TGTGCCAGCAGTTTGAGCGGGAGTTCGGGGGAGCTGTTTTTT.

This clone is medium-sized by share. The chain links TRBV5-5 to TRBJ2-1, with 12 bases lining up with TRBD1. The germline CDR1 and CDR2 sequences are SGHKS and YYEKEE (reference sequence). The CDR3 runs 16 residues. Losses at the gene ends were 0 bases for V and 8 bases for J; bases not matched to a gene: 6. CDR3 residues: CASSLAGQGAWDEQFF. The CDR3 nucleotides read TGTGCCAGCAGCTTGGCGGGACAGGGGGCGTGGGATGAGCAGTTCTTC.

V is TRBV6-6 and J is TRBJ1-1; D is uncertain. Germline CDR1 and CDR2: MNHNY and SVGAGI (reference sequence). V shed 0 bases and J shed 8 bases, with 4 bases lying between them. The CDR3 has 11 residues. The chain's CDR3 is CASSYSGEAFF. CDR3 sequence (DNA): TGTGCCAGCAGTTACTCCGGGGAAGCTTTCTTT.

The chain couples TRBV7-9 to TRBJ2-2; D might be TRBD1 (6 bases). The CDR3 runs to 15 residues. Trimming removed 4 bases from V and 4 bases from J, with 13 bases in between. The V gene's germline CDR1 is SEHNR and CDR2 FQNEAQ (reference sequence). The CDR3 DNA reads TGTGCCAGCAGCTCCCCAGGGGTGCGCACCGGGGAGCTGTTTTTT. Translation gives CASSSPGVRTGELFF. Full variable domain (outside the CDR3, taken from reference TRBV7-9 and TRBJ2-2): DTGVSQNPRHKITKRGQNVTFRCDPISEHNRLYWYRQTLGQGPEFLTYFQNEAQLEKSRLLSDRFSAERPKGSFSTLEIQRTEQGDSAMYLCASSSPGVRTGELFFGEGSRLTVL.

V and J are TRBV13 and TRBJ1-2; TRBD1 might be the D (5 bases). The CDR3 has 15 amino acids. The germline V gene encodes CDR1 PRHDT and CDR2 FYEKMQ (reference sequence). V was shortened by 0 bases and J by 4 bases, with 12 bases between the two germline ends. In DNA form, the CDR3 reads TGTGCCAGCAGCTTAGGGTCAGGGAACTTCTATGGCTACACCTTC. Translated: CASSLGSGNFYGYTF.

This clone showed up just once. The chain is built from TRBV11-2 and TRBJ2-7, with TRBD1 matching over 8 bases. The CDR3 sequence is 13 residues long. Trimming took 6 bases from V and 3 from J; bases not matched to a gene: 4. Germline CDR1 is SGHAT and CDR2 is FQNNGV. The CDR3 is CASSPTGGYEQYF. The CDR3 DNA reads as TGTGCCAGCAGTCCAACAGGGGGCTACGAGCAGTACTTC.

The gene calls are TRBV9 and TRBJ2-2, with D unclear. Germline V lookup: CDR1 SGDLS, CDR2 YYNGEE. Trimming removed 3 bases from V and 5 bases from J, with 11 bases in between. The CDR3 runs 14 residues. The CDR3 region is CASSGSPPTGELFF. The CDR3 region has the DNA TGTGCCAGCAGCGGTAGTCCCCCTACCGGGGAGCTGTTTTTT.

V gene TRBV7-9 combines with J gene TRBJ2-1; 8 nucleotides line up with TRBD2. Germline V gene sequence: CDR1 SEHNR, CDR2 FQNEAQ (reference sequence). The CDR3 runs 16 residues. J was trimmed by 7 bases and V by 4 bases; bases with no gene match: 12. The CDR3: CASSSLTGGPGNEQFF. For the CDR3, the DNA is TGTGCCAGCAGCTCCCTGACGGGGGGGCCGGGGAATGAGCAGTTCTTC. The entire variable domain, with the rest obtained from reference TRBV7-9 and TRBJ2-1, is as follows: DTGVSQNPRHKITKRGQNVTFRCDPISEHNRLYWYRQTLGQGPEFLTYFQNEAQLEKSRLLSDRFSAERPKGSFSTLEIQRTEQGDSAMYLCASSSLTGGPGNEQFFGPGTRLTVL.

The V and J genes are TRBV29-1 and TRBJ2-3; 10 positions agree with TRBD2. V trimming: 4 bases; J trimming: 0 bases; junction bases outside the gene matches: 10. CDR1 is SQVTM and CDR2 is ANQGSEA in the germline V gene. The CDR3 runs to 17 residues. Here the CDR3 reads CSVAVASGGPSTDTQYF. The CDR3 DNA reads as TGCAGCGTTGCGGTCGCTAGCGGGGGCCCTAGCACAGATACGCAGTATTTT.

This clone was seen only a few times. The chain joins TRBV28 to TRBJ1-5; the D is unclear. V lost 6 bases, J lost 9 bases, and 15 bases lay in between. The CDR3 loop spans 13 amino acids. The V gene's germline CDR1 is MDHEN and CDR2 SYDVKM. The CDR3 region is CASSITPKGPQHF. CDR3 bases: TGTGCCAGCAGCATTACCCCCAAGGGGCCCCAGCATTTT.

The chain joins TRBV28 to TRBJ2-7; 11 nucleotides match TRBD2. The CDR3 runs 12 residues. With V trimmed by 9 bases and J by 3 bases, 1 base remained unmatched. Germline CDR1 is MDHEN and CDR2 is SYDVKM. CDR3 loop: CASTSGGYEQYF. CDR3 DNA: TGTGCCAGTACTAGCGGGGGCTACGAGCAGTACTTC.

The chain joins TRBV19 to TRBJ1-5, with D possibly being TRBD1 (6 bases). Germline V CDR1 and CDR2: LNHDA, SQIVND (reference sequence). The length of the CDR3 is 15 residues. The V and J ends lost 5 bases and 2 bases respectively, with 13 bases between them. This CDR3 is CASSFGAGGNQPQHF. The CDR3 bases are TGTGCCAGTAGTTTCGGGGCAGGGGGCAATCAGCCCCAGCATTTT. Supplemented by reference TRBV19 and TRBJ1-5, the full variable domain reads DGGITQSPKYLFRKEGQNVTLSCEQNLNHDAMYWYRQDPGQGLRLIYYSQIVNDFQKGDIAEGYSVSREKKESFPLTVTSAQKNPTAFYLCASSFGAGGNQPQHFGDGTRLSIL.

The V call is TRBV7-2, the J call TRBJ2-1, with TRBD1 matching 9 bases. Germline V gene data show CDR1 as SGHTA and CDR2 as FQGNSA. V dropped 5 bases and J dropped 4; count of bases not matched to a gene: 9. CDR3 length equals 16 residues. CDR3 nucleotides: TGTGCCAGCAGCCCTCCGATGGACAGGGGTTACAATGAGCAGTTCTTC. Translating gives CASSPPMDRGYNEQFF.

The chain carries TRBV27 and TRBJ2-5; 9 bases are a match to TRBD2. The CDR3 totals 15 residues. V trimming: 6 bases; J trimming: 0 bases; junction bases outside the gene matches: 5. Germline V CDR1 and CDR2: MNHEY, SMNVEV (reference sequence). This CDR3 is CASSQRGAYQETQYF. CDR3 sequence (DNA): TGTGCCAGCAGCCAGCGGGGGGCGTACCAAGAGACCCAGTACTTC.

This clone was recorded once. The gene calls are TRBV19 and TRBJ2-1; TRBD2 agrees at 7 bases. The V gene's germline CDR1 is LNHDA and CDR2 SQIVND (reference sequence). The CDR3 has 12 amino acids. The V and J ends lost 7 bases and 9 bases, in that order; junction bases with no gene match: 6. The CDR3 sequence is CASNLGGGEQFF. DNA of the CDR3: TGTGCCAGTAACCTGGGGGGGGGTGAGCAGTTCTTC.